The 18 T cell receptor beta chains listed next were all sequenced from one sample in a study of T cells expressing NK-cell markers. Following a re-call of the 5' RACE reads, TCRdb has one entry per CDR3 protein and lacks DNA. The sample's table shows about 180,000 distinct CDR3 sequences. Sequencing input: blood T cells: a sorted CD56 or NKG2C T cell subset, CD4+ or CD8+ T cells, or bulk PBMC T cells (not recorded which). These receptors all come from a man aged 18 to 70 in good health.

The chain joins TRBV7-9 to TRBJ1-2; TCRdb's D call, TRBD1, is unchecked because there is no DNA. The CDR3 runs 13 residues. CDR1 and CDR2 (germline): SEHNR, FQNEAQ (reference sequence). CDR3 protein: CASSTLGADGYTF.

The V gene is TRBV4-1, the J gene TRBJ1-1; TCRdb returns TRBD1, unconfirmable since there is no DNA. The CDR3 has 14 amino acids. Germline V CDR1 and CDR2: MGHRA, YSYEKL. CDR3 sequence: CASSQVQGSRLAFF.

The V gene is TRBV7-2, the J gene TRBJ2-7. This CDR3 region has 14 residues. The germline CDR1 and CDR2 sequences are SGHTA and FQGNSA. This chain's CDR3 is CASSLEVRIYEQYF.

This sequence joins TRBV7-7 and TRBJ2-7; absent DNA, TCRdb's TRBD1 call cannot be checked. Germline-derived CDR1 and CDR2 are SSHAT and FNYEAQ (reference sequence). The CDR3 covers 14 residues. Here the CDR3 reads CASSLGTPPYEQYF.

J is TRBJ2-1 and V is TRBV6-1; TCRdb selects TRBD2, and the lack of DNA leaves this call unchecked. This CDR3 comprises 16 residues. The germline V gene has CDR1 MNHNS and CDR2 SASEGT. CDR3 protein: CASSEFVAGGLVEQFF.

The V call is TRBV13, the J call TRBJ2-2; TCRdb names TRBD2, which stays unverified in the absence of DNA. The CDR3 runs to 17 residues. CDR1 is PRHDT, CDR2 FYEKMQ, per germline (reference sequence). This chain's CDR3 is CASSCAQLAEESSELFF. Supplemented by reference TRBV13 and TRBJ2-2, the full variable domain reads AAGVIQSPRHLIKEKRETATLKCYPIPRHDTVYWYQQGPGQDPQFLISFYEKMQSDKGSIPDRFSAQQFSDYHSELNMSSLELGDSALYFCASSCAQLAEESSELFFGEGSRLTVL.

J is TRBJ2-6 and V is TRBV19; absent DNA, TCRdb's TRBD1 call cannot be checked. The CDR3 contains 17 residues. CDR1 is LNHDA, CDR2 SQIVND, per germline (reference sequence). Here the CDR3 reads CASSPETGLSGANVLTF.

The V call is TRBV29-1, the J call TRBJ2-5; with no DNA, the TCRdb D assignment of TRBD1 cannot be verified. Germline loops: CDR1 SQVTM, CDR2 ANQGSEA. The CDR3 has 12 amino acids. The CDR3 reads CSAGTAQETQYF.

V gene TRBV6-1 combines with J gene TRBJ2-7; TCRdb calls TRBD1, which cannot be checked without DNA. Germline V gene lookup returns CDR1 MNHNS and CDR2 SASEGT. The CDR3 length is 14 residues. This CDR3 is CASSPRQGFYEQYF.

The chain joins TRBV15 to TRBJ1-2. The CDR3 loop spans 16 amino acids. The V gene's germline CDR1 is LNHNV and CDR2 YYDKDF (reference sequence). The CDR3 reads CATSRDLGRPNYGYTF.

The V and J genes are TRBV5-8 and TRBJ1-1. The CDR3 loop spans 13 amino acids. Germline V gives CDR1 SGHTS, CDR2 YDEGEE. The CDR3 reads CASSFYGWTEAFF.

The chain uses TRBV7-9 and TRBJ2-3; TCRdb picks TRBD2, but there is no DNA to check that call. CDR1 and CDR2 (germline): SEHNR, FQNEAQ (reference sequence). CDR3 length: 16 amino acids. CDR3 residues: CASSLVSGGITDTQYF.

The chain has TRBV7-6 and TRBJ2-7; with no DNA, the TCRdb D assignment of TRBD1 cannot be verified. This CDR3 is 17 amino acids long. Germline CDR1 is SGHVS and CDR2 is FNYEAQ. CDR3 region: CASSPLGGSTGDYEQYF. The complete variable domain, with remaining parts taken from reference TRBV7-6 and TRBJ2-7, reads GAGVSQSPRYKVTKRGQDVALRCDPISGHVSLYWYRQALGQGPEFLTYFNYEAQQDKSGLPNDRFSAERPEGSISTLTIQRTEQRDSAMYRCASSPLGGSTGDYEQYFGPGTRLTVT.

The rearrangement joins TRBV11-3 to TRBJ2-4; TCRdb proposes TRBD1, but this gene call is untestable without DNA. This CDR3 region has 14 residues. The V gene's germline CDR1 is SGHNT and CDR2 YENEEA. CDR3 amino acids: CASSSRENKNIQYF.

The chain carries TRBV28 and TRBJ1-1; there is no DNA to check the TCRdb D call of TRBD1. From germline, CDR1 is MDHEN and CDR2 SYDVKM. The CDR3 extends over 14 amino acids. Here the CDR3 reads CATRPLREETEAFF.

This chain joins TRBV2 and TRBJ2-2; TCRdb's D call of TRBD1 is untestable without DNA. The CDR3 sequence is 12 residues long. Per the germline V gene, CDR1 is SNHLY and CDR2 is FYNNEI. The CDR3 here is CASTSPLGELFF.

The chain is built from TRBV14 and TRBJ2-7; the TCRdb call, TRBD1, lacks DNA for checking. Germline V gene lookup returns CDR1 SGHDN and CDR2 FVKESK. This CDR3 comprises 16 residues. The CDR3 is CASSQRPGQVAYEQYF.

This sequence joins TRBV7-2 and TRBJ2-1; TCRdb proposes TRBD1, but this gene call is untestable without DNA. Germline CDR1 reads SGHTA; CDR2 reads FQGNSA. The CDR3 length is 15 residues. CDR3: CASSFTGTLVSEQFF.